The source of this T cell receptor beta chain is a study of identifying expanded T cells in peripheral blood. To note about this clone: The antigen is unknown.

The CDR3 is 18 amino acids. J lost 0 bases, V lost 6 bases, and 12 bases had no gene match. Germline V gives CDR1 LNHDA, CDR2 SQIVND (reference sequence). During the collection period, no donor immune events like infections were recorded. Overall study findings and caveats: Clone count variance between roughly 2-week samples rose with total template count. Technical replicates showed approximately 1.2 changed clones; two weeks approximately 15; four weeks 19.

Measured with immunoSEQ multiplex PCR; TCRdb has only the in-frame clones, and not every one. The table lists about 120,000 clones, roughly 80% of them singletons. Sequencing was done on a sample of blood. The gene calls are TRBV19 and TRBJ1-2; 11 bases align to TRBD1. The TCR comes from a person aged 18-70 years in good health. CDR3 protein: CASSLDRGLYGANYGYTF. CDR3 coding DNA: TGTGCCAGTAGCCTGGACAGGGGGCTTTACGGAGCTAACTATGGCTACACCTTC.